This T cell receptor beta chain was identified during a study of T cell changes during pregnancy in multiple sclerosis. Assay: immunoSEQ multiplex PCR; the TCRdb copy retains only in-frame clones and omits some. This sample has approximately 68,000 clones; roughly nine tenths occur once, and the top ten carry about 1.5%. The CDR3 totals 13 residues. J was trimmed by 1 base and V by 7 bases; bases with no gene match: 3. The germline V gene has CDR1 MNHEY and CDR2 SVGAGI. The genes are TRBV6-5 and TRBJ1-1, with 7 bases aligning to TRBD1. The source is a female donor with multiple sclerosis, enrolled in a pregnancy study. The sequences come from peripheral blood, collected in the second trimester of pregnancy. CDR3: CASTRTGNTEAFF. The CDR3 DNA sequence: TGTGCCAGCACCAGGACAGGGAACACTGAAGCTTTCTTT.